This T cell receptor beta chain originates from a study of cytotoxic CD8 clonotypes in ibrutinib-treated CLL. Notes on the study in general: The study found public clonotypes uncommon, contracting or stable on treatment.

Produced via immunoSEQ multiplex PCR; TCRdb's table is partial and in-frame only. Of approximately 280,000 clones listed, approximately 79% are singletons. In this sample, this clone turned up a few times. Its specificity is unknown. Germline assignment: CDR1 SGHNT and CDR2 YENEEA. Losses at the gene ends were 0 bases for V and 4 bases for J; bases not matched to a gene: 8. The CDR3 runs to 16 residues. The clonotype originates from a human donor with chronic lymphocytic leukemia. V gene TRBV11-3 combines with J gene TRBJ1-1, with 7 bases lining up with TRBD1. Sequencing used PBMCs, obtained at disease progression, from a patient treated with ibrutinib. The CDR3 region has the DNA TGTGCCAGCAGCTTAGATGGTAGGCAGGGGGTCACTGAAGCTTTCTTT. This sequence encodes CASSLDGRQGVTEAFF.